This entry lists 14 T cell receptor beta chains sequenced from one sample in a study of long-term antiretroviral therapy in people with HIV. Running of the v3.0 immunoSEQ assay took place at survey level. Clones were read by immunoSEQ multiplex PCR, and TCRdb kept only the in-frame ones, dropping some. The table shows 13,000 or so clones, with around 73% occurring only once. This sample comprised unsorted PBMCs, obtained 1.3 years after starting antiretroviral therapy. Receptors originate from a woman younger than 35 with HIV.

The chain recombines TRBV7-9 with TRBJ2-1; the match to TRBD2 covers 8 bases. The CDR3 is 14 amino acids. Germline CDR1 and CDR2: SEHNR and FQNEAQ (reference sequence). The ends lost 3 bases at V and 9 bases at J; junction bases unmatched: 7. The CDR3 is CASSFKRERGEQFF. The CDR3 nucleotides are TGTGCCAGCAGCTTCAAGCGGGAGAGGGGTGAGCAGTTCTTC.

CDR3 coding DNA: TGTGCCAGCAGCTCTCCTAGCGGGGTAAACAATGAGCAGTTCTTC. This gives the protein CASSSPSGVNNEQFF. This chain uses TRBV7-3 with TRBJ2-1; 9 bases map to TRBD2. Germline V gives CDR1 SGHTA, CDR2 FQGTGA. Trimming removed 4 bases from V and 5 bases from J; junction bases left unmatched: 6. CDR3 size: 15 residues.

The chain uses TRBV19 and TRBJ2-6, with TRBD2 as a possible D gene (6 bases). Germline CDR1 LNHDA, CDR2 SQIVND (reference sequence). With 0 bases removed from V and 0 bases from J, the gap between germline ends came to 12 bases. This CDR3 is built from 18 residues. CDR3 region: CASSIDSGRNSGANVLTF. CDR3 sequence (DNA): TGTGCCAGTAGTATAGATAGCGGCAGAAACTCTGGGGCCAACGTCCTGACTTTC. The full variable domain, completed using reference TRBV19 and TRBJ2-6, is DGGITQSPKYLFRKEGQNVTLSCEQNLNHDAMYWYRQDPGQGLRLIYYSQIVNDFQKGDIAEGYSVSREKKESFPLTVTSAQKNPTAFYLCASSIDSGRNSGANVLTFGAGSRLTVL.

The V gene is TRBV28, the J gene TRBJ1-1, with unresolved D. The CDR3 runs to 13 residues. CDR1 and CDR2 (germline): MDHEN, SYDVKM. Trimming removed 5 bases from V and 4 bases from J, with 11 bases in between. The CDR3, as DNA: TGTGCCAGCAGTCCCCCGAGGGCCACTGAAGCTTTCTTT. Protein product: CASSPPRATEAFF. Filled out from reference TRBV28 and TRBJ1-1, the complete variable domain reads DVKVTQSSRYLVKRTGEKVFLECVQDMDHENMFWYRQDPGLGLRLIYFSYDVKMKEKGDIPEGYSVSREKKERFSLILESASTNQTSMYLCASSPPRATEAFFGQGTRLTVV.

The chain combines TRBV4-2 with TRBJ1-4, with D unresolved. Deletions cut 3 bases from V and 6 bases from J, with 11 bases between. Germline lookup yields CDR1 LGHNA and CDR2 YNFKEQ. The CDR3 runs 14 residues. The CDR3 is CASSHILGDEKLFF. CDR3 in DNA: TGTGCCAGCAGCCACATCTTGGGCGATGAAAAACTGTTTTTT.

The chain carries TRBV7-9 and TRBJ2-1; D ambiguous. The V end was cut by 0 bases, the J end by 4 bases, with 7 bases between. Germline V gives CDR1 SEHNR, CDR2 FQNEAQ (reference sequence). This CDR3 spans 14 amino acids. The CDR3 nucleotides read TGTGCCAGCAGCTTAGCTAGCAGTTACAATGAGCAGTTCTTC. Translating gives CASSLASSYNEQFF.

The V and J genes are TRBV6-5 and TRBJ1-6; D unclear. Germline-derived CDR1 and CDR2 are MNHEY and SVGAGI. V gave up 2 bases and J gave up 13 bases, with 15 bases separating them. There are 14 residues in the CDR3. The CDR3 nucleotides are TGTGCCAGCAGTTACAGAACACGGATTGGTCCCCTCCACTTT. Amino acid sequence: CASSYRTRIGPLHF.

This clone is categorized as medium-sized. The genes are TRBV28 and TRBJ2-7; 10 bases agree with TRBD1. Trimming removed 6 bases from V and 3 bases from J; junction bases left unmatched: 5. The V gene's germline CDR1 is MDHEN and CDR2 SYDVKM. CDR3 length: 14 amino acids. The CDR3 region is CASSSRTGGYEQYF. The DNA for the CDR3 is TGTGCCAGCAGCAGCCGGACAGGGGGCTACGAGCAGTACTTC. The full variable domain, its missing parts supplied by reference TRBV28 and TRBJ2-7, is DVKVTQSSRYLVKRTGEKVFLECVQDMDHENMFWYRQDPGLGLRLIYFSYDVKMKEKGDIPEGYSVSREKKERFSLILESASTNQTSMYLCASSSRTGGYEQYFGPGTRLTVT.

The chain links TRBV10-3 to TRBJ2-3; tentative D call: TRBD2 (5 bases). The ends were cut back, 5 bases at V and 2 bases at J, with 14 bases in the middle. Germline V gene lookup returns CDR1 ENHRY and CDR2 SYGVKD. The CDR3 is 15 residues long. The chain's CDR3 is CAISSGLSFTDTQYF. The CDR3 DNA reads TGTGCCATCAGTTCAGGACTCTCCTTCACAGATACGCAGTATTTT.

This chain links TRBV11-2 with TRBJ1-1, with D maybe TRBD1 (5 bases). The CDR3 spans 12 residues. V was pared by 5 bases and J by 4 bases, with 8 bases between. From germline, CDR1 is SGHAT and CDR2 FQNNGV. CDR3 DNA: TGTGCCAGCAGCGTGACAGCCACTGAAGCTTTCTTT. This encodes CASSVTATEAFF.

The V call is TRBV6-1, the J call TRBJ2-1, with 10 nucleotides matching TRBD2. The J segment lost 10 bases and the V segment lost 4 bases, leaving 10 bases of the junction unmatched. CDR3 length: 15 residues. The germline CDR1 and CDR2 sequences are MNHNS and SASEGT. The CDR3 DNA reads TGTGCCAGCAGTGCTGAAGCGGGAGGGCCGGAGGAGCAGTTCTTC. Translating it yields CASSAEAGGPEEQFF.

As DNA, the CDR3 is TGTGCCAGCAGTTACGGGGGAGGGGGAGGCTACACCTTC. As protein: CASSYGGGGGYTF. The J gene is TRBJ1-2, the V gene TRBV6-5; possible D gene TRBD1, 6 bases. The CDR3 is 13 residues long. Germline V gene lookup returns CDR1 MNHEY and CDR2 SVGAGI. The V end was cut by 2 bases, the J end by 8 bases, with 12 bases between.

The gene calls are TRBV7-2 and TRBJ1-3, with a weak D call TRBD1 (6 bases). From germline, CDR1 is SGHTA and CDR2 FQGNSA. V lost 1 base to trimming and J lost 4 bases, with 14 bases between them. The CDR3 covers 16 residues. CDR3 bases: TGTGCCAGCAGCTTAGTGGGCGCAGGGGAAGGAAACACCATATATTTT. Translated: CASSLVGAGEGNTIYF.

This clone was observed a few times. The J gene is TRBJ1-6, the V gene TRBV10-3; D ambiguous. From germline, CDR1 is ENHRY and CDR2 SYGVKD. Trimming left V 9 bases short and J 8 bases short, with 14 bases between. The CDR3 totals 13 residues. For the CDR3, the DNA is TGTGCCATGGGGAGATCTCTGGATTCACCCCTCCACTTT. Protein sequence: CAMGRSLDSPLHF.